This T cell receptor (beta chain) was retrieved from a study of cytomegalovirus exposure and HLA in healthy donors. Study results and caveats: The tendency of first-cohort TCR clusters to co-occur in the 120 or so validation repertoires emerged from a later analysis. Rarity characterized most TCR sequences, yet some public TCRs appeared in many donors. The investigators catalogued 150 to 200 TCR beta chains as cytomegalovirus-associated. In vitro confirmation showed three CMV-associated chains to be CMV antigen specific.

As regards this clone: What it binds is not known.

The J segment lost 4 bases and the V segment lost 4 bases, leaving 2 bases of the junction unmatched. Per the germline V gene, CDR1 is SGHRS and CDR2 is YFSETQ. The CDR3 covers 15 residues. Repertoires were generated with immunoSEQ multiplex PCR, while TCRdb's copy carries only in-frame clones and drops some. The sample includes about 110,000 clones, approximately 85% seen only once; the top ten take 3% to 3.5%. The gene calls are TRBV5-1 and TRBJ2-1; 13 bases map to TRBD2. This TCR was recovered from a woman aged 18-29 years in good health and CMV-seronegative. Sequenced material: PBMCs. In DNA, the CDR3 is TGCGCCAGCAGCAAGACTAGCGGGGGGTACAATGAGCAGTTCTTC. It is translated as CASSKTSGGYNEQFF.